This TCR beta chain was documented in a study of cytomegalovirus exposure and HLA in healthy donors (dated by TCRdb to about 2017). With respect to the entire study: An earlier analysis of several hundred of the donors reported 276 Gb of sequence data and 117 million unique TCR beta sequences obtained from approximately 180 million T cells. Roughly 300 gigabases of sequencing data and roughly 90 million unique TCR sequences were included in an early release covering over 600 HLA-typed donors. Of the approximately 400 genotyped donors, approximately 82% fell in the genetic ancestry cluster associated with self-reported Caucasian donors. The study was designed to test whether signatures of past pathogen exposure could be identified by cataloging public T cell receptors. Using immunosequencing, the study profiled T cell repertoires from approximately 700 subjects and related those repertoires to cytomegalovirus serostatus. In addition to the first cohort of 666 subjects, a separate validation cohort of 120 different subjects was used. The study combined high-throughput TCR immunosequencing, statistical association of individual TCRs with disease status, and machine learning to predict cytomegalovirus infection status. In a later analysis, previously published TCR beta repertoires from roughly 710 donors were re-analyzed and high-resolution HLA genotyping was added so that TCR occurrence patterns could be studied. Rather than drawing on any new phenotypic data, the later analysis identified candidate immune exposures from TCR beta sequences and the way those sequences occurred across donors. An earlier analysis of around 640 of the donors used high-throughput TCR beta sequencing to judge whether each TCR beta V gene segment behaved as functional or pseudogenic. Alongside the repertoire data, information on donor age, sex, ethnicity and CMV serostatus was compiled. A later genetic analysis took genome-wide SNP genotypes for about 55% of the roughly 670 donors and used that subset as a discovery cohort. Every repertoire in the discovery cohort had been generated on one and the same sequencing platform. Both class I and class II loci were covered by HLA typing, at four-digit resolution. Typing coverage varied by locus: about 620-640 donors for A, B, C, DRB1 and DQB1; under 550 for DQA1; about 590 for DPA1; around 450 for DPB1. Roughly five DR-DQ haplotypes were handled as single units for association and clustering, since linkage in the cohort was strong. Among 300 to 500 genotyped donors of the cohort, an average of approximately 220,000 unique TCR beta nucleotide sequences was sequenced per donor, of which about 19% were non-productive.

Summary of the overall study and its limitations: It was suggested by the authors that the approach could potentially be generalized to other disease states and immunological phenotypes. Because the 87-base-pair reads could not distinguish some IMGT-functional V segments, including TRBV6-2 and TRBV6-3, those segments were excluded. While some public TCRs were present in many individuals, most TCR sequences turned up only very rarely across donors. According to a later analysis, parvovirus B19, influenza, CMV and Epstein-Barr virus appeared linked to several top co-occurrence clusters. CMV serostatus was the only immune exposure information available for the cohort. Specific HLA alleles were associated with 18,000 or so TCR beta sequences at a false discovery rate of 0.05 in a later analysis. In an earlier analysis of 587 of the donors, most TCR beta V segments appeared in productive rearrangements about 87% or about 30% of the time, broadly matching IMGT annotations. Because counts were too low, about 15 rarely observed V segments, including chromosome 9 orphons, were left out of the earlier analysis of 500 to 650 of the donors. Three of the identified cytomegalovirus-associated TCR beta chains were confirmed in vitro to be specific for cytomegalovirus antigens. When HLA alleles, especially DR and DQ, strongly co-occurred, attributing TCR associations to individual alleles was difficult. Presence/absence analyses assumed roughly uniform sequencing depth across donors, an assumption that may not hold. In the study, roughly 160 TCR beta chains were listed as associated with cytomegalovirus. The classifier was reported to diagnose cytomegalovirus status with high specificity and sensitivity in both the original and validation cohorts. V-gene and J-gene trimming of TCR beta chains was associated with a missense DCLRE1C variant in a later genetic analysis, and the association was replicated in an independent cohort. A later analysis found that HLA-associated TCR beta chains were more clonally expanded and had lower generation probabilities than equally common non-associated chains. According to a later genetic analysis, donors in an Asian-associated ancestry cluster had fewer N-insertions in productive TCRs than the approximately 690-donor mean. Linkage disequilibrium might explain the correlated functional status among segregating V segments, but an unknown experimental factor could not be excluded. A group of highly shared sequence variants was considered likely to be a technical artifact of the sequencing pipeline. In this cohort, only TCR beta chains were sequenced, and detectable features were limited by the absence of alpha or paired-chain data. According to a later analysis, TCR association rates differed among HLA loci, with DRB1 alleles showing the most associated TCRs and HLA-C alleles showing the fewest. A further reported finding was that TCR beta sequences accurately predicted the HLA-A and HLA-B alleles for most subjects in the first cohort. Because some donors lacked HLA typing at each locus, the association tests relied only on the typed subset. A later analysis found that most CMV-associated TCR beta chains appeared HLA-restricted, with HLA associations seemingly driven largely by CMV exposure.

The CDR1 and CDR2 encoded by the germline V gene (reference sequence) are LNHDA and SQIVND. The V end gives up 5 bases and the J end 5 bases, leaving 8 bases in the junction not matched to a gene. CDR3 length: 15 amino acids, cysteine to phenylalanine. This entry keeps only the CDR3 DNA: 45 bases, framed from base 1. The cohort consisted of 666 healthy bone marrow donors. Cohort members were all nominally healthy when sampled, although unrecorded immune exposures were likely present. The donor tested CMV seronegative, placing the donor among the 350 to 400 seronegative members of the cohort. A peripheral blood sample was provided by each donor, and peripheral blood mononuclear cells were used for TCR beta sequencing. Genomic DNA was extracted from the blood cell samples with the Qiagen DNeasy Blood Extraction Kit. Receptor libraries were prepared by the immunoSEQ multiplex PCR assay. For the multiplex PCR, a mixture combining 60 forward primers for TCR Vbeta segments and 13 reverse primers for TCR Jbeta segments was used. The CDR3 region of rearranged TCR beta genes was amplified from genomic DNA with a multiplex PCR assay. The amplified TCR beta libraries were sequenced on the Illumina HiSeq System as 87-base-pair reads. On the authors' methods: A later analysis counted tens of millions of unique TCR beta chains across the 666 repertoires, and some 11 million of these chains were shared by at least two donors. Raw reads were error-corrected and collapsed into unique sequences with a nearest-neighbor algorithm that merged closely related sequences to remove PCR and sequencing errors. V, D and J gene segments were assigned by aligning CDR3 sequences to IMGT reference sequences. Each retained sequence needed at least a six-nucleotide match to both a V gene segment and a J gene segment. Rearrangements were classified as productive when the CDR3 lacked stop codons and remained in frame with V and J, and all other rearrangements were classified as non-productive. CDR3 was defined according to IMGT convention as the region running from the second conserved V-encoded cysteine to the conserved J-encoded phenylalanine. In an earlier analysis of 550 to 650 of the donors, sequences lacking an unambiguous match to a single V gene segment were excluded. In an earlier analysis of a few hundred of the donors, V segments were called functional above 56.7% productive rearrangements and were called segregating when the between-donor standard deviation exceeded 5%. A statistical classification framework was built for diagnosing cytomegalovirus status from the catalog of TCR beta chain sequences. A later analysis assigned V and J genes by comparing TCR nucleotide sequences with IMGT/GENE-DB human TR gene sequences. The TCRdist pipeline was used in a later analysis to assign CDR3 sequences and most-parsimonious VDJ recombination scenarios. In a later analysis, every TCR beta chain was defined by the combination of its CDR3 amino acid sequence and its V-gene family, and reads without a unique V-gene family were dropped. To address suspected cross-contamination and a sequencing artifact, a later analysis removed 592 highly shared, low-generation-probability nucleotide sequences. In a later analysis, a clonal expansion index was calculated for each public chain from normalized within-repertoire ranks of inferred template counts. Generation probabilities in a later analysis came from a VDJ recombination model fitted to out-of-frame rearrangements, and those results were checked against IGoR. A later analysis scored TCR-TCR, TCR-HLA and TCR-CMV co-occurrence with hypergeometric tests, applying a repertoire-size bias correction to TCR pairs. To estimate false discovery rates, a later analysis permuted the HLA or CMV assignments 20 times. In a later analysis, co-occurring TCRs were grouped with DBSCAN, and TCRdist sequence similarity was added when clustering was performed within HLA-allele-positive subsets. Repertoires with fewer than 30,000 or more than 120,000 public chains were left out of co-occurrence clustering, as were a handful of repertoires with anomalous nucleotide sharing. Sourced from immuneACCESS, this table was stored by TCRdb with only in-frame sequences that have V and J called. A share of the clones is absent; for the studies checked, an unresolved V gene accounts for under half, and the remainder has no known explanation. From that table come the V and J calls and clone size; the DNA was used to work out D and trimming. Recorded for this sample are tens of thousands of clones; about three quarters of them occurred a single time. The ten most abundant clones make up about 3% of the sample.

This clone was counted a few times. Its specific antigen is unknown. It has no much larger one-base neighbor in the sample; base qualities were not kept. This receptor was obtained from a man in his late teens or twenties in good health and CMV-seronegative. The chain is made from TRBV19 and TRBJ2-1, with 8 bases in between that match TRBD2. Sequencing was done on a sample of PBMCs. The nucleotide sequence reads TGTGCCAGTAGTGAGTTAGCGGGGCTAAACAATGAGCAGTTCTTC. Translation gives CASSELAGLNNEQFF.